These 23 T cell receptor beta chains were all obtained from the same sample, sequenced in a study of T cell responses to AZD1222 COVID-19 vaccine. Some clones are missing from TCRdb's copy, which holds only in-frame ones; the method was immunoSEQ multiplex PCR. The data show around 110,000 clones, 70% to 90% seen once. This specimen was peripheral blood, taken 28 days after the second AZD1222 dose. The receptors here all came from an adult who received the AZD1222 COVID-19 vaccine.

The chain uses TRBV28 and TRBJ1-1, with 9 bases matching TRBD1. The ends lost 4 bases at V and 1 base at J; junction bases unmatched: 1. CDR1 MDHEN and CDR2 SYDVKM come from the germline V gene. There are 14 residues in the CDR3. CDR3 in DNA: TGTGCCAGCAGTTCGGACAGGGGGAACACTGAAGCTTTCTTT. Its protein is CASSSDRGNTEAFF.

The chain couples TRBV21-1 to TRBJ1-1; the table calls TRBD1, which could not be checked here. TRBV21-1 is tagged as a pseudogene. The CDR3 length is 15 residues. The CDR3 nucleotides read TGTGCCAGCAGCAAACTTGGGACAGGGAACACTGAAGCTTTCTTT. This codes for CASSKLGTGNTEAFF.

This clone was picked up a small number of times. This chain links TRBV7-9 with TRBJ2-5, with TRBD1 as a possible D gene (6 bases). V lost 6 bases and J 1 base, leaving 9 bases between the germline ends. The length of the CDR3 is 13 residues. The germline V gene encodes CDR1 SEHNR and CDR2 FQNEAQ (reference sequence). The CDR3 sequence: CASRGTFQETQYF. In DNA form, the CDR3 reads TGTGCCAGCAGGGGGACATTCCAAGAGACCCAGTACTTC.

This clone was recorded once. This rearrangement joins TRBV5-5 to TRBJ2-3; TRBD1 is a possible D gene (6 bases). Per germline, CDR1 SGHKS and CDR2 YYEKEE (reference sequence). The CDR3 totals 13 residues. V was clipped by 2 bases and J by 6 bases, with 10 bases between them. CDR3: CASSLQGGDTQYF. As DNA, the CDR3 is TGTGCCAGCAGCTTACAGGGTGGTGATACGCAGTATTTT.

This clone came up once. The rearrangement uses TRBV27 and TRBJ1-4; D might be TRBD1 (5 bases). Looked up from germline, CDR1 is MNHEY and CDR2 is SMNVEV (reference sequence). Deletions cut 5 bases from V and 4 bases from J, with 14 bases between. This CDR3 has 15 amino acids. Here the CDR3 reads CASSLTGTYNEKLFF. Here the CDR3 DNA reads TGTGCCAGCAGTCTAACCGGGACTTATAATGAAAAACTGTTTTTT.

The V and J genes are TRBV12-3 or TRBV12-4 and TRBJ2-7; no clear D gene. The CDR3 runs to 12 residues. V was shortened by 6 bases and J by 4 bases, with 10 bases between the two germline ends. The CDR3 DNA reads TGTGCCAGCAGCTATACGCGGTACGAGCAGTACTTC. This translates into CASSYTRYEQYF.

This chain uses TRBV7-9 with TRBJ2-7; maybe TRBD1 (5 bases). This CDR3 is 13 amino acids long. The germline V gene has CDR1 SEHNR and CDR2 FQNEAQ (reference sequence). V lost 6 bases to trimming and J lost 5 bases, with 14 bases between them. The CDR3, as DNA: TGTGCCAGCAGTCCTGACAGACGCGACGAGCAGTACTTC. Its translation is CASSPDRRDEQYF.

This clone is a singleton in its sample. This CDR3 is CASSFSGGGSYEQYF. CDR3 bases: TGTGCCAGCAGCTTCAGCGGGGGGGGCTCCTACGAGCAGTACTTC. This chain connects TRBV7-2 to TRBJ2-7, with TRBD2 identical over 10 bases. Germline-derived CDR1 and CDR2 are SGHTA and FQGNSA. V dropped 3 bases and J dropped 0; count of bases not matched to a gene: 2. The CDR3 covers 15 residues.

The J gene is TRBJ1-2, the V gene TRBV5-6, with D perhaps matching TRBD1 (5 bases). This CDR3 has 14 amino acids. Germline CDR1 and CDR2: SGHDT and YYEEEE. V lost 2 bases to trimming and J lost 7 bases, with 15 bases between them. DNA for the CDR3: TGTGCCAGCAGCTTCGTGGGGGAGGGGTTTGGCTACACCTTC. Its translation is CASSFVGEGFGYTF.

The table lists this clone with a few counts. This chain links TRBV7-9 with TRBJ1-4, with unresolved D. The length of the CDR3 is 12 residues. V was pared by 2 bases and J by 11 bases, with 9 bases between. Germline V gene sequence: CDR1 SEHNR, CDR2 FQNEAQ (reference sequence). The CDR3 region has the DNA TGTGCCAGCAGCTTACCTCAACAGAAACTGTTTTTT. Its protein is CASSLPQQKLFF.

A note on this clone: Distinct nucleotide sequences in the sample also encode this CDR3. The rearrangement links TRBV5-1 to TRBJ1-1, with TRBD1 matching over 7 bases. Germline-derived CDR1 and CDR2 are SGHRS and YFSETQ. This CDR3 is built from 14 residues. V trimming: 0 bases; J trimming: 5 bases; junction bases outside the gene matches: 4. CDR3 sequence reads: CASSLGQGGTEAFF. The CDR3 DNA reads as TGCGCCAGCAGCTTGGGACAGGGTGGGACTGAAGCTTTCTTT.

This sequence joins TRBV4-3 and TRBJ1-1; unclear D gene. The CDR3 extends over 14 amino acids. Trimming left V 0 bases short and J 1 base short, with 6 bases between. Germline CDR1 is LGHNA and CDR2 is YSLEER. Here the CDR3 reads CASSQDRQNTEAFF. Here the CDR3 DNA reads TGCGCCAGCAGCCAAGATCGACAGAACACTGAAGCTTTCTTT.

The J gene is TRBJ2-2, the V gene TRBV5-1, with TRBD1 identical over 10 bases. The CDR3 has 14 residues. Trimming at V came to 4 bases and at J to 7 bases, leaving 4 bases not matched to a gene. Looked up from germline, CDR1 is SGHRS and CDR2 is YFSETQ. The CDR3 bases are TGCGCCAGCAGCGCGGGACAGGGGTACGGGGAGCTGTTTTTT. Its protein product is CASSAGQGYGELFF.

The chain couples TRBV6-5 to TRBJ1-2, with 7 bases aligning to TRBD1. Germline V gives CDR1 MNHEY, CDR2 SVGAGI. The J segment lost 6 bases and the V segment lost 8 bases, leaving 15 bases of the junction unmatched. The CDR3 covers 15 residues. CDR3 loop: CASQSTGQGRDGYTF. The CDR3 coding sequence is TGTGCCAGCCAGTCGACAGGGCAAGGGCGAGATGGCTACACCTTC.

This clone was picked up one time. The CDR3 DNA follows: TGTGCCTGGACGGCTCTGGGCCCCCAAGAGACCCAGTACTTC. This translates into CAWTALGPQETQYF. The gene calls are TRBV30 and TRBJ2-5; D gene unclear. The CDR3 sequence is 14 residues long. Germline V gives CDR1 GTSNPN, CDR2 SVGIG (reference sequence). V was trimmed by 4 bases and J by 1 base, leaving 13 bases between them.

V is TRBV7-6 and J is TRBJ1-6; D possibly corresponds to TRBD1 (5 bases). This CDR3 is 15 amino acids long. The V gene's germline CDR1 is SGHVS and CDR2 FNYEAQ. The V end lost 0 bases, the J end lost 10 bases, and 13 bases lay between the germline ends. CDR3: CASSLAGTAGSPLHF. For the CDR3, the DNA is TGTGCCAGCAGCTTAGCGGGGACGGCAGGCTCACCCCTCCACTTT.

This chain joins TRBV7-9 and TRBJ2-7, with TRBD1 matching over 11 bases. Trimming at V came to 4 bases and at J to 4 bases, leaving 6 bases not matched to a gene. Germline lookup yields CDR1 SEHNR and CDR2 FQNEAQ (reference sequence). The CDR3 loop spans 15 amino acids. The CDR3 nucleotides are TGTGCCAGCAGCTCTACCGGGACAGGGGGTTACGAGCAGTACTTC. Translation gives CASSSTGTGGYEQYF.

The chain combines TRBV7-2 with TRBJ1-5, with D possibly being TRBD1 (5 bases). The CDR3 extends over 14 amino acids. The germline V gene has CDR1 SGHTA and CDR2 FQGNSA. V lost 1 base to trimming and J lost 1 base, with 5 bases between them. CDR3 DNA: TGTGCCAGCAGCTTAGGGACAAGCAATCAGCCCCAGCATTTT. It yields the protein CASSLGTSNQPQHF.

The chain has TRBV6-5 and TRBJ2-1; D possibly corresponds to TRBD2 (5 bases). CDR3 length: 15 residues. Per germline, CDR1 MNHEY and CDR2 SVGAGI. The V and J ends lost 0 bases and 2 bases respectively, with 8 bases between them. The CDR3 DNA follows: TGTGCCAGCAGTTACTCCCCGGGGACCTACAATGAGCAGTTCTTC. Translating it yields CASSYSPGTYNEQFF.

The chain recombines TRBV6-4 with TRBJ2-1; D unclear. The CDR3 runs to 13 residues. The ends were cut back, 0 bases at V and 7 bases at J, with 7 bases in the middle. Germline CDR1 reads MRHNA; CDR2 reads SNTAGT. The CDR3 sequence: CASSDSYGNEQFF. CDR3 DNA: TGTGCCAGCAGTGACTCGTATGGGAATGAGCAGTTCTTC.

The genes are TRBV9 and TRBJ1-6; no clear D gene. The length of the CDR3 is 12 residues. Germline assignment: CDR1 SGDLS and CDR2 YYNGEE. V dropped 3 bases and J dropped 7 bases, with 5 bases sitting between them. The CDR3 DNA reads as TGTGCCAGCAGCGCCAACAATTCACCCCTCCACTTT. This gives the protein CASSANNSPLHF.

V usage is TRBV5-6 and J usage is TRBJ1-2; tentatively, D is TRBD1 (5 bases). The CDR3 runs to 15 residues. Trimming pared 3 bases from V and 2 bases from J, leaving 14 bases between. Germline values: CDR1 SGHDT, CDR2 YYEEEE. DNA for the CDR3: TGTGCCAGCAGCTCGCCGGAGGGGTACAACTATGGCTACACCTTC. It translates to CASSSPEGYNYGYTF.

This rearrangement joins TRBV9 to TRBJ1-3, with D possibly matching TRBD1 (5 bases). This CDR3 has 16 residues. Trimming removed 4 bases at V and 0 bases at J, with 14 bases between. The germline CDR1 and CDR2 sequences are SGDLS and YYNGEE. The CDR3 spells CASSPGRAPSGNTIYF. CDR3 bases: TGTGCCAGCAGCCCGGGCAGGGCTCCCTCTGGAAACACCATATATTTT.